The T cell receptor beta chain under discussion was sequenced for a study of T cell responses to AZD1222 COVID-19 vaccine. As regards this clone: Its antigen is unidentified.

Some clones are missing from TCRdb's copy, which holds only in-frame ones; the method was immunoSEQ multiplex PCR. The table includes about 150,000 clones, about 93% detected once. This CDR3 is built from 11 residues. CDR1 SNHLY and CDR2 FYNNEI come from the germline V gene. Trimming cost V 11 bases and J 3 bases, with 11 bases left between them. Notes on the study in general: In all cases, repertoires were sampled only after the peak T cell response.

The chain is built from TRBV2 and TRBJ2-7, with D maybe TRBD1 (6 bases). Sample: peripheral blood, taken 28 days after the second AZD1222 dose. The source is an adult who received the AZD1222 COVID-19 vaccine. CDR3 nucleotides: TGTGCCGGATCGGACAGCTACGAGCAGTACTTC. It yields the protein CAGSDSYEQYF.